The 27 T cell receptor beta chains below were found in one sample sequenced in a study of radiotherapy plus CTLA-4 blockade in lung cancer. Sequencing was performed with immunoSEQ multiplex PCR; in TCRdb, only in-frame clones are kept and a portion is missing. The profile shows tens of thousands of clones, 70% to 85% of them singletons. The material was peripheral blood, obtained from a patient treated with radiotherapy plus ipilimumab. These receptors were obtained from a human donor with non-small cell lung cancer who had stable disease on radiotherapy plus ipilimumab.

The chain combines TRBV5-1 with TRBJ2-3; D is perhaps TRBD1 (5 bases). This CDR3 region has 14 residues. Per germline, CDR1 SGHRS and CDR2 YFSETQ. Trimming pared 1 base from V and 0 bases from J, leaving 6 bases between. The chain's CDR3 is CASSLRQSTDTQYF. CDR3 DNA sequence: TGCGCCAGCAGCTTGAGACAGAGCACAGATACGCAGTATTTT.

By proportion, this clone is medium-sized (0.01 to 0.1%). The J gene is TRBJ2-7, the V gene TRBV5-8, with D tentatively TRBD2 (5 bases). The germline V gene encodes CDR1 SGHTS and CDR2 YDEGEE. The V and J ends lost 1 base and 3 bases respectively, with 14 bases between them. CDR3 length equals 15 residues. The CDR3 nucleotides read TGTGCCAGCAGCTTGAGGATTTTAGAGGGCTACGAGCAGTACGTC. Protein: CASSLRILEGYEQYV.

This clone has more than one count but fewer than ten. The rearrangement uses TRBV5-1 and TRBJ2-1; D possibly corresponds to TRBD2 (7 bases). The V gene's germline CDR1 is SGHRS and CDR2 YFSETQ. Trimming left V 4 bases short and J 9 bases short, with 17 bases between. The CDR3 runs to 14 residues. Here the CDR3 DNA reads TGCGCCAGCAGCGAGGGGGGGCCCTTGGGTGAGCAGTTCTTC. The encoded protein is CASSEGGPLGEQFF. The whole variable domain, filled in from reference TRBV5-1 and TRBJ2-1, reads KAGVTQTPRYLIKTRGQQVTLSCSPISGHRSVSWYQQTPGQGLQFLFEYFSETQRNKGNFPGRFSGRQFSNSRSEMNVSTLELGDSALYLCASSEGGPLGEQFFGPGTRLTVL.

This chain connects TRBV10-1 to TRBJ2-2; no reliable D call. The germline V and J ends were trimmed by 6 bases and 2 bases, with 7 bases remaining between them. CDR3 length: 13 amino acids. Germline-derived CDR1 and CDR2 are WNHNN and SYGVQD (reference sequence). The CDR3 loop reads CASSVANTGELFF. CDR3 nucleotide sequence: TGCGCCAGCAGCGTCGCAAACACCGGGGAGCTGTTTTTT.

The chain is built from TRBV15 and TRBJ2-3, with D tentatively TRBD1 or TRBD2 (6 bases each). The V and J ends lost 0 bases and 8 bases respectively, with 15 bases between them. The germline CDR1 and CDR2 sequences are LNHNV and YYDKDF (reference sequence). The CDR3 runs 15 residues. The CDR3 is CATSRDLGRGGTQYF. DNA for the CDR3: TGTGCCACCAGCAGAGATCTGGGCAGGGGAGGTACGCAGTATTTT.

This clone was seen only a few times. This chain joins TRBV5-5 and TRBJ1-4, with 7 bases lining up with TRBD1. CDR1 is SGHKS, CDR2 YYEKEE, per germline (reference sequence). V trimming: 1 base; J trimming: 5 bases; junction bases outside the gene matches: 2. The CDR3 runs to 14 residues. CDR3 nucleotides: TGTGCCAGCAGCTTGACAGGGGTCAATGAAAAACTGTTTTTT. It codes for CASSLTGVNEKLFF.

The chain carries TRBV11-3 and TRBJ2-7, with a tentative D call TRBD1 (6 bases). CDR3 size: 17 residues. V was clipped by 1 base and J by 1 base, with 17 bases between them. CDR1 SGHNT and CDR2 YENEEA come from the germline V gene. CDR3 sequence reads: CASSLGVRRQGSYEQYF. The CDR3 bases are TGTGCCAGCAGCTTAGGGGTCAGGAGGCAGGGGTCCTACGAGCAGTACTTC.

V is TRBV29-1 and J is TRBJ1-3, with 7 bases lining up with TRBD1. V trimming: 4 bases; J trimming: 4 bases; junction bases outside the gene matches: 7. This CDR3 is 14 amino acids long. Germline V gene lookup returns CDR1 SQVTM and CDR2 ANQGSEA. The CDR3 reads CSVVQGSPGNTIYF. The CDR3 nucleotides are TGCAGCGTTGTACAGGGGTCTCCCGGAAACACCATATATTTT.

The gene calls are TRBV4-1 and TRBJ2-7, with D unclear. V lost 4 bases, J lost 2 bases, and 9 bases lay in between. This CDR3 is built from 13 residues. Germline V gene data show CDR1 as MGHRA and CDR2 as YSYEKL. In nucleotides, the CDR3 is TGCGCCAGCAGCCGCTCGCAAGCCTACGAGCAGTACTTC. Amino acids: CASSRSQAYEQYF.

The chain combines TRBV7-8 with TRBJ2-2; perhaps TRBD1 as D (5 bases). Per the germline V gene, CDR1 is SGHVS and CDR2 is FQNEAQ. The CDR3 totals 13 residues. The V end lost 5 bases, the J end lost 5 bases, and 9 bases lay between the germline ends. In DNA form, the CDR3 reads TGTGCCAGCAGCCTAGGGGATACCGGGGAGCTGTTTTTT. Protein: CASSLGDTGELFF.

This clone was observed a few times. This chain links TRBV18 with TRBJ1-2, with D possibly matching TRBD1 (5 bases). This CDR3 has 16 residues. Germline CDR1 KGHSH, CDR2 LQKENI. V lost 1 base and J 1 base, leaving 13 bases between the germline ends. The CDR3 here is CASSPRLTANNYGYTF. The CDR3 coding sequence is TGTGCCAGCTCACCACGCTTGACAGCTAATAACTATGGCTACACCTTC. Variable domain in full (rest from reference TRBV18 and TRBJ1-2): NAGVMQNPRHLVRRRGQEARLRCSPMKGHSHVYWYRQLPEEGLKFMVYLQKENIIDESGMPKERFSAEFPKEGPSILRIQQVVRGDSAAYFCASSPRLTANNYGYTFGSGTRLTVV.

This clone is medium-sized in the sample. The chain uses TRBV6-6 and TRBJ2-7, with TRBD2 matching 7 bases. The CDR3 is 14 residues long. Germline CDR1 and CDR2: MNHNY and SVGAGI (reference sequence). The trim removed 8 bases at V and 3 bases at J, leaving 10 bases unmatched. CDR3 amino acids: CASGRRDYNYEQYF. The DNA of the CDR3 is TGTGCCAGCGGCCGCCGGGACTACAACTACGAGCAGTACTTC.

The CDR3 nucleotides read TGCAGCGTTCGTGACAGGGAAAACTATGGCTACACCTTC. It is translated as CSVRDRENYGYTF. V gene TRBV29-1 combines with J gene TRBJ1-2, with 7 bases fitting TRBD1. CDR1 is SQVTM, CDR2 ANQGSEA, per germline. V lost 5 bases, J lost 2 bases, and 5 bases stayed unmatched. The length of the CDR3 is 13 residues.

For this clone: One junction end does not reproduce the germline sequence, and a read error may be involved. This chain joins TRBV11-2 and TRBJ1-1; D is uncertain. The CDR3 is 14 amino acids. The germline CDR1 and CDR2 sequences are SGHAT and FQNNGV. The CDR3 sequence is CASSPLVGGTVAFF. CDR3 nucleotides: TGTGCCAGCTCACCCCTGGTAGGCGGCACTGTAGCTTTCTTT.

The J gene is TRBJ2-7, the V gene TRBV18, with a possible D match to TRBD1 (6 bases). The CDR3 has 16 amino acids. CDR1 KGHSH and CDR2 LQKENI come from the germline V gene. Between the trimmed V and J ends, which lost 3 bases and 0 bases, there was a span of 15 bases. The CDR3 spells CASSPQNGQLSYEQYF. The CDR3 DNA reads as TGTGCCAGCTCACCCCAGAATGGACAGCTCTCCTACGAGCAGTACTTC.

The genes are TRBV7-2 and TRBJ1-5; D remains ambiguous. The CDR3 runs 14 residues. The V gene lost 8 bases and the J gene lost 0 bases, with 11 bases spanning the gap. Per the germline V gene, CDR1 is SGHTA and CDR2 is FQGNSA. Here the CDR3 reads CASRGDYSNQPQHF. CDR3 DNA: TGTGCCAGCCGCGGTGATTATAGCAATCAGCCCCAGCATTTT.

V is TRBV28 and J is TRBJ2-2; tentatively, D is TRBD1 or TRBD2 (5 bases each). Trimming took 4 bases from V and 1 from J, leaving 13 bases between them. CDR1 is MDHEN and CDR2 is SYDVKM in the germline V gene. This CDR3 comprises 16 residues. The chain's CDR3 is CASSSEGIMNTGELFF. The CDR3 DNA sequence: TGTGCCAGCAGTTCCGAGGGGATCATGAACACCGGGGAGCTGTTTTTT.

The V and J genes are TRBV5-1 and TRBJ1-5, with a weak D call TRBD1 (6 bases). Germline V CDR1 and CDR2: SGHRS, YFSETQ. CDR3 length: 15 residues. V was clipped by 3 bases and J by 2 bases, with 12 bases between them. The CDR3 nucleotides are TGCGCCAGCAGCTGGGGGGCTGGGGGCAATCAGCCCCAGCATTTT. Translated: CASSWGAGGNQPQHF.

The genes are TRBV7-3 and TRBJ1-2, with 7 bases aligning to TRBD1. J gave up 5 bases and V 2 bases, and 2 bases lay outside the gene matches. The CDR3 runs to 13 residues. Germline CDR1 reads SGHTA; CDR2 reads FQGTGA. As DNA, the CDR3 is TGTGCCAGCAGCTTAGGACAGGATTATGGCTACACCTTC. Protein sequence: CASSLGQDYGYTF.

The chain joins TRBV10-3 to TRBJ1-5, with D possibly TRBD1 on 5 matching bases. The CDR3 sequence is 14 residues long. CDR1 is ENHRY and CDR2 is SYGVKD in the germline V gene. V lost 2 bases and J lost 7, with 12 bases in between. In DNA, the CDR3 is TGTGCCATCAGTGAGGGCAGGGAGAAGCAGCCCCAGCATTTT. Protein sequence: CAISEGREKQPQHF.

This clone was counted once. DNA for the CDR3: TGTGCAAGTCGCTCCCGGGGGGGAAGTCAAGAGACCCAGTACTTC. It codes for CASRSRGGSQETQYF. The chain is built from TRBV12-2 and TRBJ2-5; the table's D gene call, TRBD2, was not cross checked with the DNA. TRBV12-2 is noted as a pseudogene. This CDR3 is built from 15 residues.

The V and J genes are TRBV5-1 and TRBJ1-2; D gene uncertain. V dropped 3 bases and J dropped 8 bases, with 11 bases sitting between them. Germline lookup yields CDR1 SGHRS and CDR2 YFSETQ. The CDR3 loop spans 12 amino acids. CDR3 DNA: TGCGCCAGCAGCTCCTCCAGTACCGGCTACACCTTC. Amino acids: CASSSSSTGYTF.

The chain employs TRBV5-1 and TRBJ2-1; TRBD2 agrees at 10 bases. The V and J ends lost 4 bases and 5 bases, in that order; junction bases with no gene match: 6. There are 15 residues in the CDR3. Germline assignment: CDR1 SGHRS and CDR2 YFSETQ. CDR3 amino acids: CASSEAGGPHNEQFF. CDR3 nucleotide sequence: TGCGCCAGCAGCGAAGCGGGGGGGCCCCACAATGAGCAGTTCTTC.

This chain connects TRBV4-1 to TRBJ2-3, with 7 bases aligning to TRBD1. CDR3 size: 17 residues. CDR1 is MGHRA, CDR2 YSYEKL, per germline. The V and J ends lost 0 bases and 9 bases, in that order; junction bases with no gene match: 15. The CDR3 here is CASSQEWVGLLQGTQYF. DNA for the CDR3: TGCGCCAGCAGCCAAGAGTGGGTCGGACTCCTACAGGGGACGCAGTATTTT.

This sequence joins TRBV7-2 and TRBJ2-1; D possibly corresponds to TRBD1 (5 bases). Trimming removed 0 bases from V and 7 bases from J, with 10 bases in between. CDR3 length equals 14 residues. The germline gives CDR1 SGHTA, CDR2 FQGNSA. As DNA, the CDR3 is TGTGCCAGCAGCTTAGCGGGGCTGAAGAATGAGCAGTTCTTC. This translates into CASSLAGLKNEQFF.

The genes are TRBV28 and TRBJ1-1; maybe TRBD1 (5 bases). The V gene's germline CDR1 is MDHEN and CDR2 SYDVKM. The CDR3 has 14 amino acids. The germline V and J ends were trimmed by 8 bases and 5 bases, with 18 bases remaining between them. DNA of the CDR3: TGTGCCAGCGGAGGAGGGTCAGGGAAGACTGAAGCTTTCTTT. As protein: CASGGGSGKTEAFF.

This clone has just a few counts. CDR3 nucleotides: TGTGCCAGCAGCCCGACAAGGGAAGTCTATGGCTACACCTTC. Translated: CASSPTREVYGYTF. The J gene is TRBJ1-2, the V gene TRBV7-2; D unresolved. Looked up from germline, CDR1 is SGHTA and CDR2 is FQGNSA. V lost 5 bases, J lost 4 bases, and 14 bases lay in between. CDR3 size: 14 residues.